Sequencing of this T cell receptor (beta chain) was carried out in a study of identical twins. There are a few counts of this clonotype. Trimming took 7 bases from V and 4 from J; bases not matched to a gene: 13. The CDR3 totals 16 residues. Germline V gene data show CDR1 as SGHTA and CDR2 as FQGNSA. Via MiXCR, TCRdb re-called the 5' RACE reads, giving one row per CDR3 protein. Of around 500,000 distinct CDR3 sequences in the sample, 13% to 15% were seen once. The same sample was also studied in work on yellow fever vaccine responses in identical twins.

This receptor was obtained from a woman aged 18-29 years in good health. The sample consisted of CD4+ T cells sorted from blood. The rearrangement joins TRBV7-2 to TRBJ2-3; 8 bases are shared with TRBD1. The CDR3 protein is CASTLRPGGAADTQYF. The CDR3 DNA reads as TGTGCCAGCACCCTCCGCCCAGGGGGCGCAGCAGATACGCAGTATTTT. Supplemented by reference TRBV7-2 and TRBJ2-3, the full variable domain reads GAGVSQSPSNKVTEKGKDVELRCDPISGHTALYWYRQSLGQGLEFLIYFQGNSAPDKSGLPSDRFSAERTGGSVSTLTIQRTQQEDSAVYLCASTLRPGGAADTQYFGPGTRLTVL.